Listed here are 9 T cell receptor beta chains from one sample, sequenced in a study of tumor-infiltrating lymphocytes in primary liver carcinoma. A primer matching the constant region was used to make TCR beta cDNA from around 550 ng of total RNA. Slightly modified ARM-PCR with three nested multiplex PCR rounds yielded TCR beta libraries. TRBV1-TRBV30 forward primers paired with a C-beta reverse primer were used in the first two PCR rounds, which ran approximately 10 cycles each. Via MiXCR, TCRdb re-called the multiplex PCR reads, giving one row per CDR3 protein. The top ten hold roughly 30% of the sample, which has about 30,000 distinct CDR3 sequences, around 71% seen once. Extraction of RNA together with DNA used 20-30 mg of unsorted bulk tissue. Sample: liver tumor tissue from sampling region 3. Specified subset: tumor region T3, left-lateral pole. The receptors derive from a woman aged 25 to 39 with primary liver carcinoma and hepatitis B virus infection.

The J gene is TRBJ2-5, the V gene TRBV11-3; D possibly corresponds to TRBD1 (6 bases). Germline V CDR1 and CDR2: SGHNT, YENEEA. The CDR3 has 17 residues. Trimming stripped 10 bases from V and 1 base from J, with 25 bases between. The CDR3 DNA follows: TGTGCCATCAGGAGGTGGACAGATTGGCGCCTCCAAGAGACCCAGTACTTC. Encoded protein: CAIRRWTDWRLQETQYF.

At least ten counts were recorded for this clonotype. CDR3 sequence (DNA): TGTGCCAGCAGCGCCGGACAGGGGCGACTAGCGGGAGGATTCAATGAGCAGTTCTTC. Translated: CASSAGQGRLAGGFNEQFF. The gene calls are TRBV11-3 and TRBJ2-1; the match to TRBD2 covers 13 bases. Germline assignment: CDR1 SGHNT and CDR2 YENEEA. The length of the CDR3 is 19 residues. The V segment lost 5 bases and the J segment 6 bases; nucleotides outside the gene matches: 16.

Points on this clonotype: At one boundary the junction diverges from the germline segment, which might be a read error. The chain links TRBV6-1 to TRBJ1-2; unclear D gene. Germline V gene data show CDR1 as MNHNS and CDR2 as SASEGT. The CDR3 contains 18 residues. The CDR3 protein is CASSGRFLVPRSNYGYTF. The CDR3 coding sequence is TGTGCCAGCAGTGGACGGTTCCTGGTCCCTAGATCTAACTATGGCTACACATTC.

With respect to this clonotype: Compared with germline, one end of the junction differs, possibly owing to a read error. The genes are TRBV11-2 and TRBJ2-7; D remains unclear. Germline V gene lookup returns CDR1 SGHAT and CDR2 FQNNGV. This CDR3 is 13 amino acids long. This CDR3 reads CASRRARAYGQYF. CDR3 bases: TGTGCCAGCAGGAGAGCCCGAGCATACGGGCAGTACTTC.

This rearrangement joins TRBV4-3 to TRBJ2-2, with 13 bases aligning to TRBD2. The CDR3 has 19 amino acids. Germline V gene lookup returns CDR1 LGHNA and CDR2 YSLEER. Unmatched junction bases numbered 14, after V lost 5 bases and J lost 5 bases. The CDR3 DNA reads TGCGCCAGCAGCGTACTAGCGGGAGGGCCCTGTTTGAATACCGGGGAGCTGTTTTTT. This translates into CASSVLAGGPCLNTGELFF.

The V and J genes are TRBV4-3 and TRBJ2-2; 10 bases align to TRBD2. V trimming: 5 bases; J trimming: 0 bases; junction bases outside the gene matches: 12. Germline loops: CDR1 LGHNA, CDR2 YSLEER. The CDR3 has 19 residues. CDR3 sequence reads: CASSILAGEPRSNTGELFF. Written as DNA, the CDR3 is TGCGCCAGCAGCATTCTAGCGGGAGAGCCCCGTTCGAACACCGGGGAGCTGTTTTTT.

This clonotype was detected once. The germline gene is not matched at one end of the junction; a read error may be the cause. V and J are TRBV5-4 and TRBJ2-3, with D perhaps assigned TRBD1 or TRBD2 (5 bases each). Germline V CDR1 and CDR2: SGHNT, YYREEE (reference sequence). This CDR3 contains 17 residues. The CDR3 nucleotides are TGTGCCAGTAGCGTAGACGGACACCCTATACCCACAGGTACGCAGTATTTT. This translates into CASSVDGHPIPTGTQYF.

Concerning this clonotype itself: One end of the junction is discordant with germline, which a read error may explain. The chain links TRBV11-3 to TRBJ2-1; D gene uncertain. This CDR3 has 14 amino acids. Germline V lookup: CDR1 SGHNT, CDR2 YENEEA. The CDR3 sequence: CAGSLTRAYNEQFF. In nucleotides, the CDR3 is TGTGCCGGCAGCTTAACAAGGGCCTACAATGAGCAGTTCTTC.

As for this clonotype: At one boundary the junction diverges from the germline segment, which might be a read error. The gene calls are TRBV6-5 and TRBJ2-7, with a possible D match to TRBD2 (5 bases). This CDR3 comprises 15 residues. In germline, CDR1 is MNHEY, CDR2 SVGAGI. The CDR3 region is CPSSYKDCSSYEQYF. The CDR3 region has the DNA TGTCCCAGCAGCTACAAGGACTGCAGCTCCTACGAGCAGTACTTC.